The 18 T cell receptor beta chains given below trace back to one sample, sequenced in a study of PD-L1 blockade in urothelial cancer. The data were produced by immunoSEQ multiplex PCR, yet TCRdb's version contains in-frame clones alone and is incomplete. The data show tens of thousands of clones, 80% to 90% seen once. The time point: peripheral blood 6 weeks after treatment start. The sample was PBMCs, taken around atezolizumab (anti-PD-L1) treatment. The receptors shown here come from an older man with urothelial cancer.

The chain is built from TRBV28 and TRBJ2-1; tentatively, D is TRBD2 (5 bases). CDR1 and CDR2 (germline): MDHEN, SYDVKM. CDR3 size: 12 residues. V dropped 6 bases and J dropped 9 bases, with 12 bases sitting between them. CDR3 sequence: CASSEGEGEQFF. In DNA, the CDR3 is TGTGCCAGCAGCGAGGGAGAAGGTGAGCAGTTCTTC.

V is TRBV9 and J is TRBJ1-4; a weak D match, TRBD1 (6 bases). V lost 3 bases and J lost 2, with 8 bases in between. The CDR3 loop spans 14 amino acids. Looked up from germline, CDR1 is SGDLS and CDR2 is YYNGEE. DNA for the CDR3: TGTGCCAGCAGCGGGGACACCACTAATGAAAAACTGTTTTTT. Amino acids: CASSGDTTNEKLFF.

This chain joins TRBV11-2 and TRBJ2-1, with 7 bases lining up with TRBD2. The CDR3 loop spans 16 amino acids. V shed 2 bases, J shed 7 bases, and the junction held 11 bases outside the gene matches. Germline CDR1 is SGHAT and CDR2 is FQNNGV. CDR3 in amino acids: CASSLRLSGGSNEQFF. The CDR3 nucleotides read TGTGCCAGCAGCTTACGGCTGTCTGGCGGGAGTAATGAGCAGTTCTTC. Complete variable domain (other parts from reference TRBV11-2 and TRBJ2-1): EAGVAQSPRYKIIEKRQSVAFWCNPISGHATLYWYQQILGQGPKLLIQFQNNGVVDDSQLPKDRFSAERLKGVDSTLKIQPAKLEDSAVYLCASSLRLSGGSNEQFFGPGTRLTVL.

The V call is TRBV28, the J call TRBJ2-7; 10 nucleotides line up with TRBD2. With 3 bases clipped from V and 3 bases from J, the junction kept 5 bases outside the gene matches. CDR1 MDHEN and CDR2 SYDVKM come from the germline V gene. This CDR3 has 15 amino acids. The CDR3 reads CASSLGGTSVYEQYF. The DNA for the CDR3 is TGTGCCAGCAGTTTGGGGGGGACTAGCGTCTACGAGCAGTACTTC.

V is TRBV28 and J is TRBJ2-7; D gene uncertain. This CDR3 is built from 13 residues. The germline gives CDR1 MDHEN, CDR2 SYDVKM. V was clipped by 3 bases and J by 2 bases, with 8 bases between them. CDR3 loop: CASSLSVAYEQYF. The DNA of the CDR3 is TGTGCCAGCAGTTTGAGCGTGGCCTACGAGCAGTACTTC.

The V call is TRBV6-4, the J call TRBJ2-3, with TRBD2 matching over 11 bases. The V and J ends lost 5 bases and 7 bases, in that order; junction bases with no gene match: 5. The CDR3 covers 14 residues. Germline loops: CDR1 MRHNA, CDR2 SNTAGT. The CDR3 protein is CASSPLAGDHTQYF. The CDR3 DNA reads as TGTGCCAGCAGTCCACTAGCGGGAGATCATACGCAGTATTTT.

The chain employs TRBV28 and TRBJ2-1; 10 bases match TRBD2. Germline CDR1 and CDR2: MDHEN and SYDVKM. This CDR3 spans 15 amino acids. J lost 4 bases, V lost 10 bases, and 10 bases had no gene match. This CDR3 is CAIRPLAGRYNEQFF. CDR3 coding DNA: TGTGCCATCCGGCCACTAGCGGGAAGATACAATGAGCAGTTCTTC.

The CDR3 is CAWSKRDPLYEQYF. The CDR3 bases are TGTGCCTGGAGCAAGCGGGATCCCCTCTACGAGCAGTACTTC. The chain employs TRBV30 and TRBJ2-7, with TRBD2 matching over 7 bases. V lost 3 bases to trimming and J lost 3 bases; unmatched junction nucleotides: 8. The CDR3 spans 14 residues. CDR1 and CDR2 from the germline V gene are GTSNPN and SVGIG (reference sequence).

The chain employs TRBV28 and TRBJ1-3; possible D gene TRBD1, 5 bases. The germline V gene has CDR1 MDHEN and CDR2 SYDVKM. The CDR3 extends over 15 amino acids. V was shortened by 7 bases and J by 7 bases, with 20 bases between the two germline ends. The CDR3 here is CASKNTLQGSNTIYF. Here the CDR3 DNA reads TGTGCCAGCAAAAACACCCTGCAGGGATCCAACACCATATATTTT.

The CDR3 nucleotides read TGTGCCATTGCAGCAGGGGAAGTCGGAGAGACCCAGTACTTC. It codes for CAIAAGEVGETQYF. The genes are TRBV10-3 and TRBJ2-5; D possibly corresponds to TRBD1 (6 bases). Germline assignment: CDR1 ENHRY and CDR2 SYGVKD. This CDR3 comprises 14 residues. The V gene lost 9 bases and the J gene lost 4 bases, with 18 bases spanning the gap.

The V gene is TRBV28, the J gene TRBJ2-7; 7 bases map to TRBD2. Germline CDR1 MDHEN, CDR2 SYDVKM. With 6 bases clipped from V and 6 bases from J, the junction kept 5 bases outside the gene matches. The CDR3 has 12 amino acids. CDR3 residues: CASRAGYGEQYF. CDR3 nucleotide sequence: TGTGCCAGCAGAGCGGGATATGGCGAGCAGTACTTC.

The rearrangement joins TRBV6-5 to TRBJ2-3; TRBD2 matches at 8 bases. The V gene's germline CDR1 is MNHEY and CDR2 SVGAGI. Unmatched junction bases numbered 7, after V lost 6 bases and J lost 2 bases. The CDR3 is 15 residues long. The CDR3 nucleotides read TGTGCCAGCAGGAAAGCGGGAGTAGCCACAGATACGCAGTATTTT. Amino acid sequence: CASRKAGVATDTQYF.

The V call is TRBV19, the J call TRBJ1-4; tentatively, D is TRBD1 (6 bases). The V gene lost 8 bases and the J gene lost 6 bases, with 13 bases spanning the gap. The CDR3 totals 13 residues. The V gene's germline CDR1 is LNHDA and CDR2 SQIVND (reference sequence). The CDR3 coding sequence is TGTGCCAGTCACAGGGCGGAGGATGAAAAACTGTTTTTT. Its protein product is CASHRAEDEKLFF. Using reference TRBV19 and TRBJ1-4 for the parts outside the CDR3, the full variable domain is DGGITQSPKYLFRKEGQNVTLSCEQNLNHDAMYWYRQDPGQGLRLIYYSQIVNDFQKGDIAEGYSVSREKKESFPLTVTSAQKNPTAFYLCASHRAEDEKLFFGSGTQLSVL.

The chain couples TRBV5-1 to TRBJ2-3; TRBD2 might be the D (6 bases). The germline CDR1 and CDR2 sequences are SGHRS and YFSETQ. The germline V and J ends were trimmed by 6 bases and 5 bases, with 10 bases remaining between them. This CDR3 spans 12 amino acids. CDR3 in DNA: TGCGCCAGCAAACTAGCTGGAGATACGCAGTATTTT. Residues: CASKLAGDTQYF.

V usage is TRBV30 and J usage is TRBJ2-2; 10 positions agree with TRBD1. The CDR3 length is 16 residues. CDR1 and CDR2 from the germline V gene are GTSNPN and SVGIG (reference sequence). With 0 bases clipped from V and 3 bases from J, the junction kept 4 bases outside the gene matches. CDR3 loop: CAWSVGGTGDTGELFF. The CDR3 DNA reads TGTGCCTGGAGTGTAGGCGGGACAGGGGACACCGGGGAGCTGTTTTTT.

The rearrangement joins TRBV2 to TRBJ2-4; D unclear. CDR1 and CDR2 from the germline V gene are SNHLY and FYNNEI. The CDR3 length is 15 residues. Between the trimmed V and J ends, which lost 1 base and 2 bases, there was a span of 9 bases. The chain's CDR3 is CASSEEERPKNIQYF. The DNA for the CDR3 is TGTGCCAGCAGTGAAGAAGAGAGGCCCAAAAACATTCAGTACTTC.

This chain links TRBV19 with TRBJ2-1; 10 bases fit TRBD2. J gave up 6 bases and V 6 bases, and 8 bases lay outside the gene matches. CDR1 and CDR2 (germline): LNHDA, SQIVND (reference sequence). This CDR3 is 15 amino acids long. In DNA, the CDR3 is TGTGCCAGTAGCGAAGCGGGAGGGCCCGGCAATGAGCAGTTCTTC. Translated, it gives CASSEAGGPGNEQFF.

This clone was counted once. This sequence joins TRBV6-1 and TRBJ2-1; TRBD2 aligns across 7 bases. There are 14 residues in the CDR3. Germline-derived CDR1 and CDR2 are MNHNS and SASEGT. With 7 bases clipped from V and 6 bases from J, the junction kept 9 bases outside the gene matches. The CDR3 nucleotides are TGTGCCAGCATCTTTGCGGGAGAGGGCAATGAGCAGTTCTTC. This gives the protein CASIFAGEGNEQFF.